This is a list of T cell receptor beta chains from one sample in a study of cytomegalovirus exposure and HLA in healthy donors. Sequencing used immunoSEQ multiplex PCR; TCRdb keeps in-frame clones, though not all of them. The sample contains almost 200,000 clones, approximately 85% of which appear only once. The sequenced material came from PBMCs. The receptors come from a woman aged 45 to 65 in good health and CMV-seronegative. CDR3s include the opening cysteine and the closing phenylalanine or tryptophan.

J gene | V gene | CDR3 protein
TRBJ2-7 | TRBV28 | CASSGTGGNYEQYF
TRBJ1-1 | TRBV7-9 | CASSLVVGAGDTEAFF
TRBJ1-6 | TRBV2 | CASSPHPTGVGSPLHF
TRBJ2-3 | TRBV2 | CASSDYRSSTDTQYF
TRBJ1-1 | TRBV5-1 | CASSLASRDSEAFF
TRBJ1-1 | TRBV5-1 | CASSFALGGGNTEAFF
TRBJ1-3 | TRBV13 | CASNKDTGNTIYF
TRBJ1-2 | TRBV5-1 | CASSYSFNYGYTF
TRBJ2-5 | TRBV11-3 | CASSLHPGPQETQYF
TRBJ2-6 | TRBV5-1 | CASSLITGAGANVLTF
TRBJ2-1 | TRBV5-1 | CASTDSWGVSYNEQFF
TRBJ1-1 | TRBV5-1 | CASSLVARGLSEAFF
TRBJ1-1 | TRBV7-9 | CASSFPGQGSVGTEAFF
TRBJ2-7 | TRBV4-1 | CASSQQTGLDEQYF
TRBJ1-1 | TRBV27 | CASSTRDRVEAFF
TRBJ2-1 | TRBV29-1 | CSVKTGTGFNEQFF
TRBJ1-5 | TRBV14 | CASSDWTGGGNQPQHF
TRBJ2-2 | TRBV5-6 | CASHSGTGYTGELFF
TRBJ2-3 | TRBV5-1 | CASSFGTSGDTQYF
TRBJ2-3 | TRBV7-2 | CASSWGGDTQYF
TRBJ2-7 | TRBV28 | CASSQQGHEQYF
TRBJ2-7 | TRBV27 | CASSRDRGKTLKQYF
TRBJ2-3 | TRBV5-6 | CASSFRTSGTDTQYF
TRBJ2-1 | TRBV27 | CASSLESGGNEQFF
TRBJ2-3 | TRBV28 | CASRNRVPDTQYF
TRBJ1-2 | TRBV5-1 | CASSLAIQGGTGGDGPYGYTF
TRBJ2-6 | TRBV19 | CASSIDTSGAGANVLTF
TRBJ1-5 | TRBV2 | CASSEEQGSSNQPQHF
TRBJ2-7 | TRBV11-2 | CASSLVTVSSYEQYF
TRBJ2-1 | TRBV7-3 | CASSLTAGGADEQFF
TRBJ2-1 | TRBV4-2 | CASSQAEGGEQFF
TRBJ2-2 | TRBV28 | CASHTRGELFF
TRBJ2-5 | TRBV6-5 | CASSGGETQYF
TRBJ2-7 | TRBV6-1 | CASSENGYSYEQYF
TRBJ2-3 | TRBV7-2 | CASKDGGTDTQYF
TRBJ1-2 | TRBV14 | CASSQTAANYGYTF
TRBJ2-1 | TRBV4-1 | CASSQDRTGALSSYNEQFF